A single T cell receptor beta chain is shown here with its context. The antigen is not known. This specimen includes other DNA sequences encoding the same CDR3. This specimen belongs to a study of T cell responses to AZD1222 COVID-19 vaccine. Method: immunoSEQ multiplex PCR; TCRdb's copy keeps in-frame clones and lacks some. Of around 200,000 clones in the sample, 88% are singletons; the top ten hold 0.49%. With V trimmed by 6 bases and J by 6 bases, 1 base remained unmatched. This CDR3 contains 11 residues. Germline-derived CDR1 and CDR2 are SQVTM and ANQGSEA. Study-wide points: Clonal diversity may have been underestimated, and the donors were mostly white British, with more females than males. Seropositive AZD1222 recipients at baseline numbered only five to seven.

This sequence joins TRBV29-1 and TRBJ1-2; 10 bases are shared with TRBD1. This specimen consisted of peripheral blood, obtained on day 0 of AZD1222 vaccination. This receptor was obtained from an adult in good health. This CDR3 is CSVGTGDGYTF. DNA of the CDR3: TGCAGCGTCGGGACAGGGGATGGCTACACCTTC.